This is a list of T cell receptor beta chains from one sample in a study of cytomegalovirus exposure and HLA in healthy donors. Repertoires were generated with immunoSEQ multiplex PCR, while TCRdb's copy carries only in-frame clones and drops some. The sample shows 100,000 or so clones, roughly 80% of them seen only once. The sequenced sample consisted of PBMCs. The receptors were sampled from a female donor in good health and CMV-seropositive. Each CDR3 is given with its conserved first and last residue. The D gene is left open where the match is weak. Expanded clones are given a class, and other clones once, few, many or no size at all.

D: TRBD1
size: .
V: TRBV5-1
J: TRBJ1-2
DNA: TGCGCCAGCAGCTTGGACGGACAGGGGCTTAACTATGGCTACACCTTC
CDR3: CASSLDGQGLNYGYTF

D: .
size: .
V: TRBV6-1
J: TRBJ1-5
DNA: TGTGCCAGCAGTGAAGCAGGTGGCCCCGGAGGCAATCAGCCCCAGCATTTT
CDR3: CASSEAGGPGGNQPQHF

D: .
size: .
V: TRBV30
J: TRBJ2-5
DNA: TGTGCCTGGAGACAGGCCCAAGAGACCCAGTACTTC
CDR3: CAWRQAQETQYF

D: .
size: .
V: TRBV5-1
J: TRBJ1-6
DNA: TGCGCCAGCAGCCTGGACGGGGGAGGCAATTCACCCCTCCACTTT
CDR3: CASSLDGGGNSPLHF

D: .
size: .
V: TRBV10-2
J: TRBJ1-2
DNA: TGCGCCACCAAAACGACGGGGAACTATGGCTACACCTTC
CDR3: CATKTTGNYGYTF

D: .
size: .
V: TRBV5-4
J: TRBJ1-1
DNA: TGTGCCAGCAGCTTAAGGACAGTTGGCACTGAAGCTTTCTTT
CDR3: CASSLRTVGTEAFF

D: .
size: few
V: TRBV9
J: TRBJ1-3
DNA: TGTGCCAGCAGCCCGGACAGCCCTTCCTCTGGAAACACCATATATTTT
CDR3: CASSPDSPSSGNTIYF

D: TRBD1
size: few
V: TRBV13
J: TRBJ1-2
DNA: TGTGCCAGCAGCTTGGGACAGAAGAACTATGGCTACACCTTC
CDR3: CASSLGQKNYGYTF

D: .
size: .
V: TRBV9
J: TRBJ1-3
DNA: TGTGCCAGCAGCCTCGGGAGGGCTGGCTCTGGAAACACCATATATTTT
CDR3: CASSLGRAGSGNTIYF

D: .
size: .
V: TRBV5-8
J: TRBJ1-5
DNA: TGTGCCAGCAGCTTGGGCAGGTTGGGTAGCAATCAGCCCCAGCATTTT
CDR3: CASSLGRLGSNQPQHF

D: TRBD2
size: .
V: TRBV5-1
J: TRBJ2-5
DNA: TGCGCCAGCAGCTTGACTAGCGGGAGAGAGACCCAGTACTTC
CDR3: CASSLTSGRETQYF

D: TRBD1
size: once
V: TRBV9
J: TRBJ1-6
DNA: TGTGCCAGCAGCGTAGGGCAGGGGGGTTCACCCCTCCACTTT
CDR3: CASSVGQGGSPLHF

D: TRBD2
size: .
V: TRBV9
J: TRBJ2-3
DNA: TGTGCCAGCAGCGTACTAGCGGGAGCAGATACGCAGTATTTT
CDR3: CASSVLAGADTQYF

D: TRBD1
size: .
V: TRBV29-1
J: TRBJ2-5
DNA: TGCAGCGTTACGGGACAGGGAACTGAGACCCAGTACTTC
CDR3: CSVTGQGTETQYF

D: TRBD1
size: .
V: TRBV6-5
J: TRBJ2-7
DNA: TGTGCCAGCAGTTATGGGACAGGCCTCTCCTACGAGCAGTACTTC
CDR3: CASSYGTGLSYEQYF

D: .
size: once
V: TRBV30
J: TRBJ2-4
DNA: TGTGCCTGGAGTGTTGTGGGCTTAGTAGCCAAAAACATTCAGTACTTC
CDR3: CAWSVVGLVAKNIQYF

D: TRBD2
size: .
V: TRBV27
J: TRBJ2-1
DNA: TGTGCCAGCAGCATACAGACTAGCACCAATGAGCAGTTCTTC
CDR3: CASSIQTSTNEQFF